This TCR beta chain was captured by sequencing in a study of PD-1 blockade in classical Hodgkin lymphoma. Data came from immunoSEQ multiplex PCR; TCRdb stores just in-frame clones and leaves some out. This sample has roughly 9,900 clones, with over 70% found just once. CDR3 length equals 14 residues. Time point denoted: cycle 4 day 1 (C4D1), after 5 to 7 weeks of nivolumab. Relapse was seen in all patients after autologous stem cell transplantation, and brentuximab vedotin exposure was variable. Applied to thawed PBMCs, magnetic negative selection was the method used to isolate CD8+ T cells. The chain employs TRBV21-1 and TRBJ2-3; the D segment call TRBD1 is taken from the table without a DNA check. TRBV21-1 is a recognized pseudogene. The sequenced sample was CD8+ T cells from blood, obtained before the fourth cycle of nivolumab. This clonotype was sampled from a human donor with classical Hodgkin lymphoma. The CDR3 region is CASSKGATADTQYF. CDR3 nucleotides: TGTGCCAGCAGCAAAGGGGCTACTGCAGATACGCAGTATTTT.